A selection of T cell receptor beta chains follows, all from one sample in a study of T cell repertoires in cytomegalovirus infection. TCRdb reprocessed the reads with MiXCR, giving one entry per CDR3 protein. There are around 450,000 distinct CDR3 sequences in the sample; 30% to 40% occur only once, and approximately 15% lies in the top ten. The sequencing sample was made of PBMCs. The receptors stem from a human donor in good health (CMV status not recorded). Some clones in this sample may be carry-over from other donors' samples. The CDR3 runs from the conserved cysteine through the conserved F or W. The D gene is left open where the match is weak. The size entry is marked missing in some rows and otherwise reads once, few, many or a size class.

J gene,D gene,V gene,clone size,CDR3 DNA,CDR3 protein
TRBJ2-5,-,TRBV4-2,-,TGTGCCAGCAGCCCGGGGAGCGAGCGGACTCAAGAGACCCAGTACTTC,CASSPGSERTQETQYF
TRBJ2-1,-,TRBV6-2/TRBV6-3,-,TGTGCCAGTAGGGGTTCCTACAATGAGCAGTTCTTC,CASRGSYNEQFF
TRBJ1-4,-,TRBV27,-,TGTGCCCGCAGTTTAATATCTGGTACAGCAAATGAAAAACTGTTTTTT,CARSLISGTANEKLFF
TRBJ2-1,TRBD1,TRBV19,-,TGTGCCAGTAGTTACCGGGACAGGGGACCCAATGAGCAGTTCTTC,CASSYRDRGPNEQFF
TRBJ1-1,-,TRBV7-2,-,TGTGCCAGCAGCTCTCCAGGGAGGGCAACTGAAGCTTTATTT,CASSSPGRATEALF
TRBJ2-1,-,TRBV27,-,TGTGCCAGCAGTTTCCGGGACACAAACAATGAGCAGTTCTTC,CASSFRDTNNEQFF
TRBJ2-5,-,TRBV2,-,TGTGCCAGCAGAGACACAGGGCTGGTAGAGACCCAGTACTTC,CASRDTGLVETQYF
TRBJ2-1,-,TRBV7-9,many,TGTGCCAGCAGAGATACAGACAGCGACTTCTCCTACAATGAGCAGTTCTTC,CASRDTDSDFSYNEQFF
TRBJ1-5,-,TRBV9,-,TGTGCCAGCAGCGTCGGCGGGGGCAACAATCAGCCCCAGCATTTT,CASSVGGGNNQPQHF
TRBJ1-2,-,TRBV27,-,TGTGCCAGCAGTTTTAACGGCTATGGCTACACCTTC,CASSFNGYGYTF
TRBJ2-5,-,TRBV4-1,many,TGCGCCAGCAGCCAAGATGGCGAAGAGACCCAGTACTTC,CASSQDGEETQYF
TRBJ2-7,TRBD1,TRBV19,-,TGTGCCAGTAGTATTATGGGACAGCCGTACGAGCAGTACTTC,CASSIMGQPYEQYF
TRBJ2-1,-,TRBV6-2/TRBV6-3,-,TGTGCCAGCAGTTACTCCCCCTCTTGGGATGAGCAGTTCTTC,CASSYSPSWDEQFF
TRBJ2-7,-,TRBV10-2,-,TGCGCCAGCAGAACCGGGACACAATACGAGCAGTACTTC,CASRTGTQYEQYF
TRBJ2-7,TRBD2,TRBV7-9,few,TGTGCCAGCAGCTCAAGGACTAGCTGGTACGAGCAGTACTTC,CASSSRTSWYEQYF
TRBJ2-5,TRBD2,TRBV6-2/TRBV6-3,-,TGTGCCAGCAACCTAGCGGGGGCCCCCGGGGGTGAACTACGAGGGACCCAGTACTTC,CASNLAGAPGGELRGTQYF
TRBJ1-6,-,TRBV7-8,many,TGTGCCAGCAGCCAAACCAGGGAAAGGGCTAATTCACCCCTCCACTTT,CASSQTRERANSPLHF
TRBJ2-2,-,TRBV28,few,TGTGCCAGCAGTTCAGGGACGCAGATTAACACCGGGGAGCTGTTTTTT,CASSSGTQINTGELFF
TRBJ2-6,TRBD1,TRBV6-8,-,TGTGCCAGCGCCTCAGGGGGCTCTGGGGCCAACGTCCTGACTTTC,CASASGGSGANVLTF
TRBJ1-6,TRBD1,TRBV5-5,-,TGTGCCAGCAGCTGGGGGGTAGGGGGCGAAAATTCACCCCTCCACTTT,CASSWGVGGENSPLHF
TRBJ2-1,-,TRBV19,many,TGTGCCAGTAGTATAGCCAGGGACTCCAATGAGCAGTTCTTC,CASSIARDSNEQFF
TRBJ1-5,-,TRBV28,few,TGTGCCAGCAGTTCGACAGTGGGTAGCAATCAGCCCCAGCATTTT,CASSSTVGSNQPQHF
TRBJ2-2,TRBD1,TRBV18,-,TGTGCCAGCTCACCACTGGGACAGGGGTACACCGGGGAGCTGTTTTTT,CASSPLGQGYTGELFF
TRBJ2-2,TRBD2,TRBV20-1,-,TGCAGTGCAGTACTAGCGGGGCGGACCGGGGAGCTGTTTTTT,CSAVLAGRTGELFF
TRBJ2-7,-,TRBV11-2,many,TGTGCCAGCAGCTTAGTAGACTACGAGCAGTACTTC,CASSLVDYEQYF
TRBJ1-1,-,TRBV7-2,-,TGTGCCAGAAGCTTAGCAGCATTATCTGAATCTTTCTTT,CARSLAALSESFF
TRBJ2-7,TRBD1,TRBV7-2,-,TGTGCCAGCAGCTCCCGGGACAGGTCCGATCAGTACTTC,CASSSRDRSDQYF
TRBJ2-5,TRBD2,TRBV27,-,TGTGCCAGCAGTTCAGGGCGGGGGGGTGGCCAAGAGACCCAGTACTTC,CASSSGRGGGQETQYF
TRBJ1-1,-,TRBV19,-,TGTGCCAGTAGTATAGCCGGGGGCCGGGCCACTGAAGCTTTCTTT,CASSIAGGRATEAFF
TRBJ1-6,TRBD1,TRBV28,-,TGTGCCAGCAGTTACAGGGGGGATTCACCCCTCCACTTT,CASSYRGDSPLHF
TRBJ2-5,TRBD1,TRBV4-2,-,TGTGCCAGCAGCCAAGATTTGGGACAGGGGAGGGAGACCCAGTACTTC,CASSQDLGQGRETQYF
TRBJ1-6,-,TRBV2,few,TGTGCCAGCAGTGGAGGGTATAATTCACCCCTCCACTTT,CASSGGYNSPLHF
TRBJ2-1,-,TRBV7-6,many,TGTGCCAGCAGCTTAATAACGGGGGGCGACAAGTACAATGAGCAGTTCTTC,CASSLITGGDKYNEQFF
TRBJ2-1,TRBD1,TRBV7-8,-,TGTGCCAGCAGCAAACCGGACAGGGCAGGATACAATGAGCAGTTCTTC,CASSKPDRAGYNEQFF
TRBJ1-6,-,TRBV6-2/TRBV6-3,many,TGTGCCAGCAGACCGCTGGACAGACGAAGGTTCGATAGCTCCTATAATTCACCCCTCCACTTT,CASRPLDRRRFDSSYNSPLHF
TRBJ2-7,-,TRBV7-4,-,TGTGCCAGCAGCTTAACGTCAGGGCTTACCTACGAGCAGTACTTC,CASSLTSGLTYEQYF
TRBJ2-7,TRBD1,TRBV20-1,-,TGCAGTGCTAGAGCCTCCCCTCGGACAGGCCCCCACGAGCAGTACTTC,CSARASPRTGPHEQYF
TRBJ2-3,-,TRBV5-1,-,TGCGCCAGCAGCTTGGATGGGACTACAGGGACAGATACGCAGTATTTT,CASSLDGTTGTDTQYF
TRBJ2-7,TRBD1,TRBV6-1,few,TGTGCCAGCAGGACTGGGACAGCTAACACCTACGAGCAGTACTTC,CASRTGTANTYEQYF
TRBJ1-5,-,TRBV18,-,TGTGCCAGCTCACCCAACTCGAGGGGGTCCGATCAGCCCCAGCATTTT,CASSPNSRGSDQPQHF
TRBJ1-5,-,TRBV4-1,-,TGCGCCAGCAGCCAAGTCTTTGGGGTCAATCAGCCCCAGCATTTT,CASSQVFGVNQPQHF
TRBJ2-3,-,TRBV7-9,-,TGTGCCAGCAGCTTAGCGACCGGGACTGGCACAGATACGCAGTATTTT,CASSLATGTGTDTQYF
TRBJ2-7,-,TRBV4-3,few,TGCGCCAGCAGCCAAGGAACGGGTAGCTCCTACGAGCAGTACTTC,CASSQGTGSSYEQYF
TRBJ2-3,-,TRBV7-9,few,TGTGCCAGCAGCTCCAGCGGGAGCACAGATACGCAGTATTTT,CASSSSGSTDTQYF
TRBJ2-1,-,TRBV6-1,few,TGTGCCAGCAGTTCCGGCCGTGGAGCTCTTGAGCAGTTCTTC,CASSSGRGALEQFF
TRBJ1-6,-,TRBV7-2,many,TGTGCCAGCAGCATAGTCCGGGACCCAAATTCACCCCTCCACTTT,CASSIVRDPNSPLHF
TRBJ1-2,TRBD1,TRBV7-9,-,TGTGCCAGCAGCCCCGGGACAGGCTATGTCTACACCTTC,CASSPGTGYVYTF
TRBJ2-4,TRBD2,TRBV7-6,many,TGTGCCAGCAGCCCGGGGACTAGCGGGGTAGCCAAAAACATTCAGTACTTC,CASSPGTSGVAKNIQYF
TRBJ1-1,-,TRBV6-5,many,TGTGCCAGCAGTTACTCGAAAGGGAGAGCTTTCTTT,CASSYSKGRAFF
TRBJ1-6,TRBD1,TRBV7-9,-,TGTGCCAGCAGCCCGCGGACAGGCAGCTCCTATAATTCACCCCTCCACTTT,CASSPRTGSSYNSPLHF
TRBJ2-2,TRBD1,TRBV4-1,-,TGTGCCAGCAGCCAAGGTCGGACAGGGGGAACCGGGGAGCTGTTGTTT,CASSQGRTGGTGELLF
TRBJ1-1,TRBD1,TRBV7-4,-,TGTGCCAGCAGCTTAGGCTGGGACAGTAAAGGCACTGAAGCTTTCTTT,CASSLGWDSKGTEAFF
TRBJ2-5,-,TRBV19,few,TGTGCCAGTAGTAACCCGGGGGCGGGAGAGACCCAGTACTTC,CASSNPGAGETQYF
TRBJ2-7,-,TRBV7-6,many,TGTGCCAGCAGCTTATATCCTTCGGATTCTGGTCTCTACGAGCAGTACTTC,CASSLYPSDSGLYEQYF
TRBJ1-6,-,TRBV4-1,-,TGCGCCAGCAGCCAAGAACCGCCCGCCCGATCACCCCTCCACTTT,CASSQEPPARSPLHF
TRBJ2-7,TRBD1,TRBV6-1,-,TGTGCCAGCAGGGGGATGAGGACAGGGGGCTACGAGCAGTACTTC,CASRGMRTGGYEQYF
TRBJ2-7,-,TRBV7-2,many,TGTGCCAGCAGCTGGGTTCGGACAGTCTCCTACGAGCAGTACTTC,CASSWVRTVSYEQYF
TRBJ2-1,-,TRBV6-2/TRBV6-3,-,TGTGCCAGCAGTTACTCGACCGGGAATCTGTTCTTC,CASSYSTGNLFF
TRBJ1-1,-,TRBV7-6,many,TGTGCCAGCAGCACCGGGGCAATGAACACTGAAGCTTTCTTT,CASSTGAMNTEAFF